This TCR beta chain was identified during a study of blood T cells in healthy people across ages. Study-wide findings and caveats: Estimated diversity that came from one million T cells was considered an underestimate.

For the second PCR, which ran for about 6 to 12 cycles, a sample-barcoded 5' primer and a J-beta primer mix were used. TCRdb re-called the 5' RACE reads with MiXCR, one entry per CDR3 protein. The data show approximately 900,000 distinct CDR3 sequences, with roughly 29% seen just once and 10% held by the top ten. V was pared by 5 bases and J by 3 bases, with 8 bases between. Germline CDR1 is SGHTA and CDR2 is FQGNSA. This CDR3 has 13 residues. There were at least 6 micrograms of total RNA extracted from every sample. In its sample, this clonotype is large. Its antigen is currently unknown. These sequences were also reported in another study, on T cells of mothers and their children. From that second work: Barcodes and 2-4 random nucleotides were added by M1S in the second PCR. Each mother yielded more than 9 million TCR beta CDR3 reads. Each child yielded 2.5 million to 3 million reads.

V is TRBV7-2 and J is TRBJ1-5; D is unresolved. The clonotype was recovered from a woman aged 40 to 50 in good health. Sequenced material: blood. CDR3 nucleotide sequence: TGTGCCAGCAGCCAGGAGGCCAATCAGCCCCAGCATTTT. Amino acid sequence: CASSQEANQPQHF.